The text below deals with one T cell receptor beta chain. Its antigen remains unidentified. There are no base qualities to consult, and no much larger clone falls within one base. This specimen includes other DNA sequences encoding the same CDR3. The data belong to a study of T cell responses to AZD1222 COVID-19 vaccine (dated by TCRdb to about 2021). Background for the entire study: TCR sequencing covered some 240 trial participants: roughly 200 given two doses of AZD1222 and 26 given two doses of MenACWY control vaccine. Trial participants were enrolled by age into 18-55, 56-69 and 70-plus year subgroups, with roughly 160, 29 and 62 TCR-sequenced participants respectively. Broader findings and caveats from the paper: Reportedly, almost half of the unique spike-specific TCRs recognized epitopes lying outside the regions that are mutated in the B.1.351 and B.1.1.7 variants. A significant rise in spike-specific TCR breadth and depth was observed after two AZD1222 doses relative to day 0 and relative to MenACWY recipients. Participants were mostly white British, with more females than males. The authors suggested clonal diversity may have been underestimated. Because no day 14 peak-response samples were available, the repertoires could be characterized only after the peak T cell response. Only a handful of AZD1222 recipients were SARS-CoV-2 seropositive at baseline, limiting conclusions about previously exposed vaccinees. In the small 56-69-year group, the increase in depth fell short of significance, most likely because of low power. Vaccine-associated CD4 TCRs spanned the whole spike protein, with dominant responses in regions 160-218 and 743-854.

The CDR3 regions of human TCRbeta chains were subjected to immunosequencing. Regarding the original processing steps: Repertoire TCRs were matched against a reference library of SARS-CoV-2-specific TCRs generated with the MIRA antigen-specificity platform. Breadth was defined as the fraction of unique TCRs that were SARS-CoV-2-associated. Depth was defined as the fraction of total T cells that were SARS-CoV-2-associated. Using the MIRA data, each spike-specific TCR was assigned both to the spike region to which the TCR was reactive and to a CD4 or CD8 class. Log10-transformed breadth and depth values were compared by one-way ANOVA with Sidak's multiple comparisons tests. TCRdb took over this immuneACCESS table, retaining in-frame rearrangements with V and J assigned. Such tables are incomplete; in checked studies, under half of the missing clones stem from an unresolved V gene, and the remainder is unexplained. V and J calls and clone size come straight from that table; D and trimming were deduced from the DNA. This sample is represented by approximately 77,000 clones; more than 90% of them were singletons. The top ten clonotypes cover roughly 4.3% of the sample.

In the paper's terms, the time point label means: about 28 days (+/-7) after the second vaccine dose. Because spike-specific TCR depth and breadth did not differ between the two schedules, AZD1222 recipients who got a second dose at roughly 4 weeks were pooled with those who got a second dose at roughly 12 weeks. Vaccinee samples came from UK trials COV001 and COV002, including a single-blind randomized controlled phase 2/3 trial of AZD1222 (ChAdOx1 nCoV-19) in healthy adults. Trial participant PBMC samples were collected at day 0 and day 28 after the second dose for TCRbeta chain sequencing. V and J are truncated by 3 bases and 1 base respectively, leaving an intervening sequence of 9 bases. CDR1 is given as KGHSH and CDR2 as LQKENI, both from the germline V gene. The CDR3, from cysteine to phenylalanine, totals 14 residues. Kept here is only the CDR3 DNA, which spans 42 bases and is read in frame from base 1.

The sequence links TRBV18 to TRBJ2-5, with no D gene named confidently. Sample: peripheral blood, taken 28 days after the second AZD1222 dose. The TCR was taken from an adult who received the AZD1222 COVID-19 vaccine. CDR3 sequence: CASSPRSAQETQYF. At the DNA level, the sequence is TGTGCCAGCTCACCGAGATCAGCCCAAGAGACCCAGTACTTC.